These 9 T cell receptor beta chains came from one sample sequenced in a study of PD-1 blockade in classical Hodgkin lymphoma. In every patient, relapse followed autologous stem cell transplantation, while exposure to brentuximab vedotin differed. Data came from immunoSEQ multiplex PCR; TCRdb stores just in-frame clones and leaves some out. The repertoire has 26,000 or so clones, roughly 68% of them found once; the top ten carry 12%. The sequenced sample was peripheral blood mononuclear cells (PBMCs), obtained before the second cycle of nivolumab. The receptors derive from a human donor with classical Hodgkin lymphoma.

This chain joins TRBV28 and TRBJ1-2; D gene uncertain. Per the germline V gene, CDR1 is MDHEN and CDR2 is SYDVKM. The V end lost 6 bases, the J end lost 4 bases, and 12 bases lay between the germline ends. This CDR3 has 13 amino acids. The CDR3 is CASSPPVVYGYTF. The CDR3 DNA follows: TGTGCCAGCAGCCCCCCGGTGGTCTATGGCTACACCTTC.

The sample holds one count of this clone. The chain recombines TRBV18 with TRBJ2-3, with TRBD1 as a possible D gene (6 bases). The CDR3 has 14 amino acids. Germline lookup yields CDR1 KGHSH and CDR2 LQKENI. Trimming pared 3 bases from V and 1 base from J, leaving 8 bases between. CDR3 sequence (DNA): TGTGCCAGCTCACCGACAGGACGCACAGATACGCAGTATTTT. Translating it yields CASSPTGRTDTQYF.

The rearrangement links TRBV2 to TRBJ2-1, with 12 bases lining up with TRBD1. The CDR3 covers 15 residues. V lost 8 bases to trimming and J lost 7 bases; unmatched junction nucleotides: 9. Germline V lookup: CDR1 SNHLY, CDR2 FYNNEI. CDR3 sequence reads: CASGDRGRRVNEQFF. Here the CDR3 DNA reads TGTGCCAGCGGGGACAGGGGGCGCCGGGTGAATGAGCAGTTCTTC.

This clone was recorded a few times. The rearrangement joins TRBV6-6 to TRBJ2-1; TRBD2 aligns across 8 bases. J gave up 12 bases and V 0 bases, and 10 bases lay outside the gene matches. Germline V gene lookup returns CDR1 MNHNY and CDR2 SVGAGI (reference sequence). CDR3 length: 15 residues. Here the CDR3 DNA reads TGTGCCAGCAGTTACTCTTCCCAGCGGGAGAGAAGGCAGTTCTTC. Its protein is CASSYSSQRERRQFF.

This clone was seen only a few times. The chain has TRBV5-1 and TRBJ1-4; D possibly corresponds to TRBD1 (6 bases). Trimming removed 1 base from V and 5 bases from J, with 9 bases in between. This CDR3 comprises 14 residues. Germline CDR1 reads SGHRS; CDR2 reads YFSETQ. The CDR3 here is CASSLWTANEKLFF. The CDR3 nucleotides are TGCGCCAGCAGCTTGTGGACAGCCAATGAAAAACTGTTTTTT.

The chain is built from TRBV6-6 and TRBJ1-2; no clear D. This CDR3 contains 13 residues. Germline assignment: CDR1 MNHNY and CDR2 SVGAGI (reference sequence). V gave up 4 bases and J gave up 5 bases, with 11 bases separating them. In DNA form, the CDR3 reads TGTGCCAGCAGTTTCGAGCAATCGTATGGCTACACCTTC. Translation gives CASSFEQSYGYTF.

The genes are TRBV7-2 and TRBJ1-3, with D hard to call. Germline V gene sequence: CDR1 SGHTA, CDR2 FQGNSA. The CDR3 consists of 16 residues. V lost 5 bases, J lost 0 bases, and 14 bases lay in between. Here the CDR3 reads CASSLYWGSSGNTIYF. CDR3 DNA: TGTGCCAGCAGCCTTTACTGGGGTAGCTCTGGAAACACCATATATTTT.

The chain joins TRBV7-3 to TRBJ2-1; D might be TRBD2 (5 bases). Trimming shortened V by 4 bases and J by 7 bases, and 17 bases separated the two germline ends. Germline V gene sequence: CDR1 SGHTA, CDR2 FQGTGA. This CDR3 has 15 residues. CDR3 in amino acids: CASSSSPRLLNEQFF. CDR3 DNA: TGTGCCAGCAGCTCGTCTCCGAGACTATTGAATGAGCAGTTCTTC.

The rearrangement uses TRBV7-2 and TRBJ1-2, with D hard to call. The CDR3 length is 15 residues. Trimming cost V 3 bases and J 4 bases, with 15 bases left between them. From germline, CDR1 is SGHTA and CDR2 FQGNSA. The CDR3 is CASSFSGYTVYGYTF. The CDR3 region has the DNA TGTGCCAGCAGCTTTTCGGGATACACCGTCTATGGCTACACCTTC.